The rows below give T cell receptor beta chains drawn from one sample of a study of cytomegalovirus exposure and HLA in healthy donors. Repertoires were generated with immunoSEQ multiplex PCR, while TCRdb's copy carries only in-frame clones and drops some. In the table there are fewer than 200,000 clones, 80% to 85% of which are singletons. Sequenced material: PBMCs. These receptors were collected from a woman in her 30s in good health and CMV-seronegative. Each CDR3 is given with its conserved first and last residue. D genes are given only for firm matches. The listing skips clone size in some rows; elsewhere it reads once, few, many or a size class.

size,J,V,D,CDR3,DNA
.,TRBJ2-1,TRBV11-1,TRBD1,CASSLYRDRGFDEQFF,TGTGCCAGCAGCTTATATCGGGACAGGGGCTTCGATGAGCAGTTCTTC
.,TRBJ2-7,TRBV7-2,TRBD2,CASRPLAGGPYEQYF,TGTGCCAGCAGGCCACTAGCGGGGGGCCCCTACGAGCAGTACTTC
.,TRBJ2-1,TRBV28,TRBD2,CASSSSSGRAAFF,TGTGCCAGCAGTTCTTCTAGCGGGAGGGCCGCCTTCTTC
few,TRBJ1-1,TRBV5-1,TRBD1,CASSLSQGGTEAFF,TGCGCCAGCAGCTTGAGTCAGGGGGGCACTGAAGCTTTCTTT
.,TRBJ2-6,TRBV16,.,CASSADWAGANVLTF,TGTGCCAGCAGCGCGGACTGGGCTGGGGCCAACGTCCTGACTTTC
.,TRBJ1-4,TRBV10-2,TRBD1,CASRHGQGKTTNEKLFF,TGCGCCAGCAGACATGGACAGGGAAAAACAACTAATGAAAAACTGTTTTTT
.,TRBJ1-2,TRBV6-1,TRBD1,CASSTGTGALNGYTF,TGTGCCAGCAGTACGGGGACAGGGGCATTGAATGGCTACACCTTC
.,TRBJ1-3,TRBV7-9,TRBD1,CASRDRGRDTIYF,TGTGCCAGCCGGGACAGGGGACGAGACACCATATATTTT
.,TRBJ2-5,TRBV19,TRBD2,CASSTGTSGQETQYF,TGTGCCAGTAGTACCGGGACTAGCGGGCAAGAGACCCAGTACTTC
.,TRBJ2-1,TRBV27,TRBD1,CATRGQGAKGEQFF,TGTGCCACCAGAGGACAGGGGGCCAAAGGTGAGCAGTTCTTC
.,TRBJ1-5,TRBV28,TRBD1,CASSTPGTGVQPQHF,TGTGCCAGCAGTACCCCCGGGACAGGGGTTCAGCCCCAGCATTTT
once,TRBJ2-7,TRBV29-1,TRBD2,CSVEGSGTSRTYEQYF,TGCAGCGTTGAAGGGTCGGGGACTAGCCGCACTTACGAGCAGTACTTC
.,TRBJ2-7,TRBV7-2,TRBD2,CASSPGTSGYEQYF,TGTGCCAGCAGCCCCGGGACTAGTGGTTACGAGCAGTACTTC
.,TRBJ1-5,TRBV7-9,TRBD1,CASSLGDSGFGNQPQHF,TGTGCCAGCAGCTTAGGGGACAGCGGCTTTGGCAATCAGCCCCAGCATTTT
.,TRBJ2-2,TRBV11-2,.,CASSLGIGRGATGELFF,TGTGCCAGCAGCCTCGGTATAGGCAGGGGGGCCACCGGGGAGCTGTTTTTT
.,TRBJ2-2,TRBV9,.,CASSVFDTGELFF,TGTGCCAGCAGCGTTTTCGACACCGGGGAGCTGTTTTTT
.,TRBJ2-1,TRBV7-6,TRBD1,CASSSQTGKEYNEQFF,TGTGCCAGCAGCTCCCAGACAGGGAAAGAGTACAATGAGCAGTTCTTC
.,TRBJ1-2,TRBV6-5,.,CASRGGTYGYTF,TGTGCCAGCAGGGGAGGTACCTATGGCTACACCTTC
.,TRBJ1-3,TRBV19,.,CASSMRGGVSGNTIYF,TGTGCCAGTAGTATGCGAGGGGGAGTCTCTGGAAACACCATATATTTT
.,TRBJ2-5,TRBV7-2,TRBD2,CASSPNGGAGETQYF,TGTGCCAGCAGCCCTAACGGGGGGGCCGGGGAGACCCAGTACTTC
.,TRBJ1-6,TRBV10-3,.,CAISEEAEWRNSPLHF,TGTGCCATCAGTGAAGAGGCGGAATGGAGGAATTCACCCCTCCACTTT
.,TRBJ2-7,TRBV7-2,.,CASSLNPDRSYEQYF,TGTGCCAGCAGCTTAAACCCCGACAGGTCCTACGAGCAGTACTTC
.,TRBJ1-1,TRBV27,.,CASSFTGNTEAFF,TGTGCCAGCAGTTTTACAGGGAACACTGAAGCTTTCTTT
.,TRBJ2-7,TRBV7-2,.,CASSLGQSSYEQYF,TGTGCCAGCAGCTTAGGGCAGTCGTCCTACGAGCAGTACTTC
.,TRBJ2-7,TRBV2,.,CASLGGEAYEQYF,TGTGCCAGCCTCGGAGGGGAAGCCTACGAGCAGTACTTC
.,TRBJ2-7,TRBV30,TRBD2,CAWSRNSGVYEQYF,TGTGCCTGGAGTAGGAATAGCGGGGTCTACGAGCAGTACTTC
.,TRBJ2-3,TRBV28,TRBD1,CASISRGRSTDTQYF,TGTGCCAGCATCTCCAGGGGGCGAAGCACAGATACGCAGTATTTT
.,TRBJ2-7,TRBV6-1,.,CASRDTGYEQYF,TGTGCCAGCAGGGATACAGGGTACGAGCAGTACTTC
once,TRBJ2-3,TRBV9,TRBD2,CASSGLATDTQYF,TGTGCCAGCAGCGGACTAGCGACAGATACGCAGTATTTT
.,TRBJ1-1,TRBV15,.,CATSRGDSYTEAFF,TGTGCCACCAGCAGAGGCGACAGCTACACTGAAGCTTTCTTT
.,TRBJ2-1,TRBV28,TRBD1,CASNSGTGGPFF,TGTGCCAGTAACTCCGGGACAGGGGGACCGTTCTTC
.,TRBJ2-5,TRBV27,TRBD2,CASSLFGGAGGPMETQYF,TGTGCCAGCAGTTTATTCGGGGGGGCGGGAGGGCCGATGGAGACCCAGTACTTC
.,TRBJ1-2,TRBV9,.,CASSVSSGVSGYTF,TGTGCCAGCAGCGTGTCCTCCGGGGTTTCTGGCTACACCTTC
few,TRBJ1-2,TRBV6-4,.,CASSDPGSDYGYTF,TGTGCCAGCAGTGACCCGGGGTCAGACTATGGCTACACCTTC
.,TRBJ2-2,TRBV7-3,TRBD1,CASSLQGANTGELFF,TGTGCCAGCAGCTTACAGGGGGCGAACACCGGGGAGCTGTTTTTT
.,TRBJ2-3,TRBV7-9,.,CASSFKGELDTQYF,TGTGCCAGCAGCTTTAAGGGAGAGTTGGATACGCAGTATTTT
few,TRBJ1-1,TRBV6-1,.,CASSEEGVTEAFF,TGTGCCAGCAGTGAAGAGGGGGTCACTGAAGCTTTCTTT
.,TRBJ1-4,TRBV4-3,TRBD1,CASSQEDRGSTPSFEKLFF,TGCGCCAGCAGCCAAGAGGACAGGGGGTCTACTCCTAGTTTCGAAAAACTGTTTTTT
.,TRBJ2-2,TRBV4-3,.,CASSHLFPASPNTGELFF,TGCGCCAGCAGCCACCTTTTCCCGGCTAGCCCTAACACCGGGGAGCTGTTTTTT
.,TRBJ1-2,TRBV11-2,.,CASSLDVVSGGYTF,TGTGCCAGCAGCTTAGATGTTGTGTCGGGTGGCTACACCTTC
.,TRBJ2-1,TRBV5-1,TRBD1,CASTYGQVPYNEQFF,TGCGCCAGCACCTATGGACAGGTACCCTACAATGAGCAGTTCTTC
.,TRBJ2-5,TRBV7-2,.,CASESRQENLETQYF,TGTGCCAGCGAGAGTAGACAGGAAAACTTAGAGACCCAGTACTTC
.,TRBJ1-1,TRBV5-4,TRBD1,CASTPDREGYLNTEAFF,TGTGCCAGCACCCCGGACAGGGAGGGATACCTGAACACTGAAGCTTTCTTT
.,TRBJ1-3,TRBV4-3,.,CASSPFGGGPLGNTIYF,TGCGCCAGCAGCCCCTTTGGTGGGGGCCCTCTTGGAAACACCATATATTTT
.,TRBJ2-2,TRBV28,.,CASSPGVPGATNTGELFF,TGTGCCAGCAGTCCCGGGGTCCCAGGGGCCACGAACACCGGGGAGCTGTTTTTT
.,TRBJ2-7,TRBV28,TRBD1,CASSAGGSSYEQYF,TGTGCCAGCAGTGCAGGGGGCTCCTCCTACGAGCAGTACTTC
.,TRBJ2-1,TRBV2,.,CASSRDISPNEQFF,TGTGCCAGCAGTCGGGACATTAGCCCCAATGAGCAGTTCTTC
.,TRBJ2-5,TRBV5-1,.,CASRSEETQYF,TGCGCCAGCAGAAGTGAGGAGACCCAGTACTTC
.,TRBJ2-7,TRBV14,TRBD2,CASSQKGLAGVPYEQYF,TGTGCCAGCAGCCAAAAGGGACTAGCGGGAGTCCCCTACGAGCAGTACTTC
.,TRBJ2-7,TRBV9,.,CASSERGWGVPDEQYF,TGTGCCAGCAGCGAGAGGGGTTGGGGGGTCCCGGACGAGCAGTACTTC
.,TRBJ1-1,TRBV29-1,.,CSVLVRVAEAFF,TGCAGCGTTCTAGTCAGGGTGGCTGAAGCTTTCTTT
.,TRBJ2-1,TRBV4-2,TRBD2,CASSLPPAGVGYNEQFF,TGTGCCAGCAGCCTCCCCCCAGCGGGAGTGGGGTACAATGAGCAGTTCTTC
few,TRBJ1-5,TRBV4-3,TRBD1,CASSLDRGLEQPQHF,TGCGCCAGCAGCTTGGACAGGGGGCTAGAGCAGCCCCAGCATTTT
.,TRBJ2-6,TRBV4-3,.,CASSQALIPGANGLTF,TGCGCCAGCAGCCAAGCCCTAATTCCTGGGGCCAACGGCCTGACTTTC
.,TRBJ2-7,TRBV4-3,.,CASSQKITGFSYEQYF,TGCGCCAGCAGCCAAAAGATCACAGGGTTCTCCTACGAGCAGTACTTC
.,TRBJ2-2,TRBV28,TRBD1,CASRSSGQGGRELFF,TGTGCCAGCAGGTCATCTGGACAGGGGGGTAGGGAGCTGTTTTTT
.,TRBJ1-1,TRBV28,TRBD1,CASEGAHTEAFF,TGTGCCAGCGAGGGGGCGCACACTGAAGCTTTCTTT
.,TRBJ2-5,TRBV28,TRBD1,CASSFLGGTGTGGQETQYF,TGTGCCAGCAGTTTTTTAGGGGGAACGGGGACAGGGGGCCAAGAGACCCAGTACTTC
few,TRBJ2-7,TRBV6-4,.,CASSANQGSEQYF,TGTGCCAGCAGTGCGAATCAGGGGTCCGAGCAGTACTTC
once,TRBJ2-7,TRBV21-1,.,CARKQGAIYEQYF,TGTGCCAGAAAACAGGGAGCTATCTACGAGCAGTACTTC